The entry below describes one TCR beta chain. Its antigen is not identified. These data belong to a study of identical twins. Study results and limitations: In beta out-of-frame sequences, the excess sharing between twins was weaker. Rather than following the same donors, the conclusions depended on cross-sectional statistical analysis. Memory repertoires lacked the insertion deficit that abundant cord blood beta clonotypes showed.

TCRdb processed the 5' RACE reads anew with MiXCR; each CDR3 protein has one entry. The sample includes about 530,000 distinct CDR3 sequences, 20% to 25% seen only once; the top ten take approximately 0.52%. The same data also contributed to another study, on yellow fever vaccine responses in identical twins. That source notes: As reported, the vaccine T cell response of twins seemed partly convergent and partly personalized.

This TCR came from a young woman in good health. Source material: CD4+ T cells sorted from blood.

CDR3 region: CASSPDRAGRQETQYF. The CDR3 DNA sequence: TGTGCCAGCAGCCCTGATCGGGCAGGGCGACAAGAGACCCAGTACTTC. V is TRBV5-6 and J is TRBJ2-5; the D gene is possibly TRBD1 (5 bases). This CDR3 comprises 16 residues. Trimming removed 4 bases from V and 2 bases from J, with 18 bases in between. The V gene's germline CDR1 is SGHDT and CDR2 YYEEEE.